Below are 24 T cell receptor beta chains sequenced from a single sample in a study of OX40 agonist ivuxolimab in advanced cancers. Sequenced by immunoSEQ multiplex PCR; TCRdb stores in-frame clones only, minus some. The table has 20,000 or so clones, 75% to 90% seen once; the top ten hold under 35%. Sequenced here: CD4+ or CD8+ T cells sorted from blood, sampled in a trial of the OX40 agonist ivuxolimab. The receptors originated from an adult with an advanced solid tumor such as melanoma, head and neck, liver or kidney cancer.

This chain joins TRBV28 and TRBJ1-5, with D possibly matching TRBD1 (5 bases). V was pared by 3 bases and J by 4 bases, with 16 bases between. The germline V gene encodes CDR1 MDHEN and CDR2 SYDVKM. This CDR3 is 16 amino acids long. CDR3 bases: TGTGCCAGCAGTTTCGAGATCTGGGGCCCGAATCAGCCCCAGCATTTT. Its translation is CASSFEIWGPNQPQHF.

Here the CDR3 reads CASSFNQPQHF. CDR3 DNA sequence: TGTGCCAGCAGTTTCAATCAGCCCCAGCATTTT. V gene TRBV6-1 combines with J gene TRBJ1-5; D remains ambiguous. Deletions cut 5 bases from V and 3 bases from J, with 2 bases between. Per germline, CDR1 MNHNS and CDR2 SASEGT. This CDR3 has 11 amino acids.

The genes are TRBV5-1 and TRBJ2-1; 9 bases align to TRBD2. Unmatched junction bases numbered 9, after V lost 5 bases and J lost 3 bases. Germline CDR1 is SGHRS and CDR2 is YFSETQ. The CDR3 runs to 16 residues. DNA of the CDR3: TGCGCCAGCAGTCTGGGGGCTAGCGGGAACTACAATGAGCAGTTCTTC. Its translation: CASSLGASGNYNEQFF.

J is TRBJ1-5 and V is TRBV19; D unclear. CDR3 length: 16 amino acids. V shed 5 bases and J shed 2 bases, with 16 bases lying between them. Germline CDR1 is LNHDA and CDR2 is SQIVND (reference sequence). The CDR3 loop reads CASSPWEGRGNQPQHF. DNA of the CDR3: TGTGCCAGTAGTCCGTGGGAAGGTCGGGGCAATCAGCCCCAGCATTTT.

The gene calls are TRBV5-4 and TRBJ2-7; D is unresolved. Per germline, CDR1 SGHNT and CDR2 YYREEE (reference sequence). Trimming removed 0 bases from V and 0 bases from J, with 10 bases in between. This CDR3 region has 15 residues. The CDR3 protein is CASSLGTLSSYEQYF. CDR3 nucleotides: TGTGCCAGCAGCTTGGGGACCCTCAGCTCCTACGAGCAGTACTTC.

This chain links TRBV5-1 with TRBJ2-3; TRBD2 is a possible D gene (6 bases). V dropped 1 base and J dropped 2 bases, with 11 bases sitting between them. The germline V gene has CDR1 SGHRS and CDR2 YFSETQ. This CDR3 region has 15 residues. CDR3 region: CASSLWGGPTDTQYF. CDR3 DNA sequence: TGCGCCAGCAGCTTGTGGGGAGGCCCCACAGATACGCAGTATTTT. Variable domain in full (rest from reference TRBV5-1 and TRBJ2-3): KAGVTQTPRYLIKTRGQQVTLSCSPISGHRSVSWYQQTPGQGLQFLFEYFSETQRNKGNFPGRFSGRQFSNSRSEMNVSTLELGDSALYLCASSLWGGPTDTQYFGPGTRLTVL.

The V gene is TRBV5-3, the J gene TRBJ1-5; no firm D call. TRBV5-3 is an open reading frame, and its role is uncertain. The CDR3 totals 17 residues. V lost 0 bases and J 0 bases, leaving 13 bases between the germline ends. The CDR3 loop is CARSLGSRTYSNQPQHF. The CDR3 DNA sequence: TGTGCCAGAAGCTTGGGCAGCAGGACTTATAGCAATCAGCCCCAGCATTTT.

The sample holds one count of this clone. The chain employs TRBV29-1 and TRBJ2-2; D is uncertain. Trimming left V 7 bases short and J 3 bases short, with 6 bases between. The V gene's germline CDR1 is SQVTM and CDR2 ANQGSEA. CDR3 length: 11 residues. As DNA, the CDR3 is TGCAGCGCATTCTACACCGGGGAGCTGTTTTTT. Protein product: CSAFYTGELFF.

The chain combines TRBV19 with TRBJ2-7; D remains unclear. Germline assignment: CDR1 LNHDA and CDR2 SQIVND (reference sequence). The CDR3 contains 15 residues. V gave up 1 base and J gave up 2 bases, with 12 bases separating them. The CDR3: CASSIAASDTYEQYF. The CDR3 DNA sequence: TGTGCCAGTAGTATAGCAGCCTCAGATACCTACGAGCAGTACTTC.

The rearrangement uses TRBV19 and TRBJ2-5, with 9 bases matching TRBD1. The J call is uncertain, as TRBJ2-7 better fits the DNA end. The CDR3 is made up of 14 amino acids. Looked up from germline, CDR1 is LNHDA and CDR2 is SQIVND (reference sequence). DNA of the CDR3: TGTGCCAGTAGTGACAGGGGGGTATCCTACGAGCAGTACTTC. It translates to CASSDRGVSYEQYF.

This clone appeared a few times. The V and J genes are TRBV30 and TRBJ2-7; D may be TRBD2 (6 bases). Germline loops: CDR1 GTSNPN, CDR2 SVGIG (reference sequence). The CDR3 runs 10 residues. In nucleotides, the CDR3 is TGTGCTGGAGGGGTTTACGAGCAGTACTTC. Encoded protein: CAGGVYEQYF.

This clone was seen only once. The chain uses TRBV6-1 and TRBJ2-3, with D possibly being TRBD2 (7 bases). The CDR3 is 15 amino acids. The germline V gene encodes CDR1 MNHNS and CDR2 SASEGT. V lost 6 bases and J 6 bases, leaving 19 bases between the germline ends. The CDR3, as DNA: TGTGCCAGCAGCCAACACGGGGGGCGCGGCGATACGCAGTATTTT. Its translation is CASSQHGGRGDTQYF.

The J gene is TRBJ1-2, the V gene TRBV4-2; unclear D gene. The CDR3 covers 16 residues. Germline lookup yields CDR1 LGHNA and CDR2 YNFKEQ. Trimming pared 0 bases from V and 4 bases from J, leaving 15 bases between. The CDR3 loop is CASSQDRAGGSYGYTF. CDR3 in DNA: TGTGCCAGCAGCCAAGATAGGGCAGGTGGGAGCTATGGCTACACCTTC.

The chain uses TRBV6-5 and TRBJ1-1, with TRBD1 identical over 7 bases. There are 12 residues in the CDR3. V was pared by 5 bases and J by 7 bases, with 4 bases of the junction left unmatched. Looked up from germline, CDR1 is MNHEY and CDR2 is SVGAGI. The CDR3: CASSPRDSEAFF. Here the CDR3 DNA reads TGTGCCAGCAGTCCCCGGGACAGTGAAGCTTTCTTT.

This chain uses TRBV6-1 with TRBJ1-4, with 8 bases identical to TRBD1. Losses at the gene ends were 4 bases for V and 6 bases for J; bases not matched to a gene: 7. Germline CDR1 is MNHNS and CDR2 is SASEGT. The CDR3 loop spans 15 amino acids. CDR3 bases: TGTGCCAGCAGTGGGGCAGGGACAGGTCATGAAAAACTGTTTTTT. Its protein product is CASSGAGTGHEKLFF.

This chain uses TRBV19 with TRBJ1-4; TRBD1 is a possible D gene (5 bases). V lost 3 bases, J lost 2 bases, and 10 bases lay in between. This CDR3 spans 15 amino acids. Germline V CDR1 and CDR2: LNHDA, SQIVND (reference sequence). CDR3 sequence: CASSMVAGTNEKLFF. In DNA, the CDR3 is TGTGCCAGTAGTATGGTGGCAGGGACTAATGAAAAACTGTTTTTT.

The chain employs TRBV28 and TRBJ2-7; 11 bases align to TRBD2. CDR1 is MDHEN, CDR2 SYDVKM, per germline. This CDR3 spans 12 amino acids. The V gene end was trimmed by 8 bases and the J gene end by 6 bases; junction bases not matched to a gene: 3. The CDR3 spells CASGTSGSEQYF. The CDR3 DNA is TGTGCCAGCGGTACTAGCGGGAGCGAGCAGTACTTC. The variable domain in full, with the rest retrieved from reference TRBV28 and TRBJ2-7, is DVKVTQSSRYLVKRTGEKVFLECVQDMDHENMFWYRQDPGLGLRLIYFSYDVKMKEKGDIPEGYSVSREKKERFSLILESASTNQTSMYLCASGTSGSEQYFGPGTRLTVT.

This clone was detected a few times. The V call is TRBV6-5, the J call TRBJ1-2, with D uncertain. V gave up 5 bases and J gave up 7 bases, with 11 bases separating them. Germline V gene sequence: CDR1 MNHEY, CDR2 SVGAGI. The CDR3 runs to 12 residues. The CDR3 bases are TGTGCCAGCAGTGCTTCGAGCGGTGGCTACACCTTC. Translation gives CASSASSGGYTF.

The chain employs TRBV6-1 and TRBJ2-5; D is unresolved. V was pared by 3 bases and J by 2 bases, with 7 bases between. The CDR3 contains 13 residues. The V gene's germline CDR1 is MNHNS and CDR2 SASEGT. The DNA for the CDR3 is TGTGCCAGCAGTGAGCTACTGCAAGAGACCCAGTACTTC. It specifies CASSELLQETQYF.

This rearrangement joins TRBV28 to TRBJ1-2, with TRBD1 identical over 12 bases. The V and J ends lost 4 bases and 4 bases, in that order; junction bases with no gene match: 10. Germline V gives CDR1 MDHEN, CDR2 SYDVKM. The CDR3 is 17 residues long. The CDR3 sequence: CASSSTGTGGLGYGYTF. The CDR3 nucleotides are TGTGCCAGCAGTTCGACCGGGACAGGGGGCTTAGGCTATGGCTACACCTTC.

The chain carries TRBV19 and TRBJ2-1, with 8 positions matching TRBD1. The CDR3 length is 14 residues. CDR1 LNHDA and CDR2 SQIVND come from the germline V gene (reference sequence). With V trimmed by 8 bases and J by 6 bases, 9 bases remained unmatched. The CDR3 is CASARQGLLNEQFF. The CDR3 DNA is TGTGCCAGTGCGCGACAGGGGCTCCTCAATGAGCAGTTCTTC.

The DNA for the CDR3 is TGTGCCAGCAGCCCCCCCCCTAGCGGGGGGATCCGGAAGCAGTTCTTC. This sequence encodes CASSPPPSGGIRKQFF. The V gene is TRBV5-6, the J gene TRBJ2-1; 11 bases fit TRBD2. The V gene end was trimmed by 4 bases and the J gene end by 11 bases; junction bases not matched to a gene: 14. Germline loops: CDR1 SGHDT, CDR2 YYEEEE. The CDR3 has 16 residues.

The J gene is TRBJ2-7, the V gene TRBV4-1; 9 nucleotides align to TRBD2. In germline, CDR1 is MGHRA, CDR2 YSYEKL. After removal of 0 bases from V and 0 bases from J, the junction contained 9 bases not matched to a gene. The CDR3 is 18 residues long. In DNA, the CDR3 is TGCGCCAGCAGCCAAGATGTGAGACTAGCGGTAATCTCCTACGAGCAGTACTTC. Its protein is CASSQDVRLAVISYEQYF.

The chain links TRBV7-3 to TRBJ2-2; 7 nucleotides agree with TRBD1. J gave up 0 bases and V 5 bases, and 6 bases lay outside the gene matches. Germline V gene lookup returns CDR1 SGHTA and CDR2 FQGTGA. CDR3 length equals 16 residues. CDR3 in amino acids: CASSLTGKTNTGELFF. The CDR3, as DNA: TGTGCCAGCAGCCTGACAGGGAAAACGAACACCGGGGAGCTGTTTTTT.